Listed here are 26 T cell receptor beta chains from one sample, sequenced in a study of CD4+ T cells in melanoma. Here immunoSEQ multiplex PCR was the method, and the copy in TCRdb shows in-frame clones only, minus some. The data contain 13,000 or so clones, less than 85% of them singletons. Sequencing input: cells from a culture (not recorded whether cultured in vitro). The receptors here all came from a human donor with melanoma.

The chain is built from TRBV14 and TRBJ2-1; D possibly corresponds to TRBD2 (7 bases). The CDR3 length is 14 residues. Trimming cost V 3 bases and J 10 bases, with 16 bases left between them. The germline V gene has CDR1 SGHDN and CDR2 FVKESK. This chain's CDR3 is CASSQGGHGAEQFF. CDR3 nucleotides: TGTGCCAGCAGCCAGGGGGGGCACGGGGCCGAGCAGTTCTTC.

This clone is medium-sized within its sample. The rearrangement uses TRBV6-5 and TRBJ1-5; D possibly corresponds to TRBD1 (6 bases). The V end was cut by 5 bases, the J end by 7 bases, with 12 bases between. This CDR3 is 13 amino acids long. Per the germline V gene, CDR1 is MNHEY and CDR2 is SVGAGI. CDR3 nucleotides: TGTGCCAGCAGTCACAGGGATGGCCAGCCCCAGCATTTT. Amino acid sequence: CASSHRDGQPQHF.

The V call is TRBV6-1, the J call TRBJ2-5; the D call may be TRBD1 or TRBD2 (5 bases each). From germline, CDR1 is MNHNS and CDR2 SASEGT. With 8 bases removed from V and 4 bases from J, the gap between germline ends came to 14 bases. The CDR3 length is 13 residues. The CDR3 is CASRGPGRETQYF. As DNA, the CDR3 is TGTGCCAGCCGGGGCCCGGGCCGAGAGACCCAGTACTTC.

In this sample, this clone turned up a few times. V and J are TRBV4-1 and TRBJ2-7, with 7 bases identical to TRBD2. From germline, CDR1 is MGHRA and CDR2 YSYEKL. The ends lost 8 bases at V and 2 bases at J; junction bases unmatched: 15. This CDR3 is built from 16 residues. The CDR3 is CASSTIRGVTTYEQYF. For the CDR3, the DNA is TGCGCCAGCTCCACTATCCGGGGGGTGACGACCTACGAGCAGTACTTC.

This clone was detected only a few times. The CDR3 bases are TGCGCCAGCAGCCAAGGGGGCATTAGGAACACTGAAGCTTTCTTT. Translating gives CASSQGGIRNTEAFF. The rearrangement uses TRBV4-1 and TRBJ1-1; possible D gene TRBD1, 5 bases. V dropped 1 base and J dropped 1 base, with 10 bases sitting between them. This CDR3 comprises 15 residues. CDR1 is MGHRA, CDR2 YSYEKL, per germline.

The chain links TRBV7-9 to TRBJ1-4; D gene ambiguous. The germline CDR1 and CDR2 sequences are SEHNR and FQNEAQ (reference sequence). CDR3 length equals 16 residues. V lost 3 bases and J 2 bases, leaving 13 bases between the germline ends. The CDR3 sequence is CASSLEGTGTNEKLFF. CDR3 DNA sequence: TGTGCCAGCAGCTTGGAAGGAACGGGTACTAATGAAAAACTGTTTTTT.

The genes are TRBV5-5 and TRBJ1-3; the D is unclear. Trimming shortened V by 3 bases and J by 3 bases, and 13 bases separated the two germline ends. CDR3 size: 15 residues. CDR1 and CDR2 from the germline V gene are SGHKS and YYEKEE (reference sequence). The CDR3 DNA reads TGTGCCAGCAGCTCACAGACTTACCGTGGAAACACCATATATTTT. Encoded protein: CASSSQTYRGNTIYF.

This rearrangement joins TRBV2 to TRBJ2-1, with D hard to call. Trimming pared 7 bases from V and 2 bases from J, leaving 18 bases between. CDR3 length equals 16 residues. The germline V gene encodes CDR1 SNHLY and CDR2 FYNNEI. The CDR3 coding sequence is TGTGCCAGCAAAAAAAGCGATGCTACCCCCTACAATGAGCAGTTCTTC. Its translation: CASKKSDATPYNEQFF.

This rearrangement joins TRBV7-9 to TRBJ2-1; TRBD2 agrees at 7 bases. Trimming took 1 base from V and 8 from J; bases not matched to a gene: 5. Germline CDR1 is SEHNR and CDR2 is FQNEAQ (reference sequence). This CDR3 has 14 amino acids. The CDR3 protein is CASSLGTSGDEQFF. CDR3 nucleotides: TGTGCCAGCAGCTTAGGGACTAGTGGCGATGAGCAGTTCTTC. Looking up the rest from reference TRBV7-9 and TRBJ2-1 gives the full variable domain: DTGVSQNPRHKITKRGQNVTFRCDPISEHNRLYWYRQTLGQGPEFLTYFQNEAQLEKSRLLSDRFSAERPKGSFSTLEIQRTEQGDSAMYLCASSLGTSGDEQFFGPGTRLTVL.

The chain uses TRBV10-3 and TRBJ1-1, with unresolved D. Germline CDR1 reads ENHRY; CDR2 reads SYGVKD. The V and J ends lost 3 bases and 8 bases respectively, with 13 bases between them. This CDR3 has 13 residues. CDR3 DNA: TGTGCCATCAGTGACAGGTCGGAGGGAGAAGCTTTCTTT. Amino acids: CAISDRSEGEAFF.

The V call is TRBV5-8, the J call TRBJ2-5, with D unresolved. The CDR3 loop spans 11 amino acids. Germline CDR1 SGHTS, CDR2 YDEGEE. V was shortened by 4 bases and J by 12 bases, with 13 bases between the two germline ends. In DNA form, the CDR3 reads TGTGCCAGCAGCCGGACGGAGTATGAGTACTTC. Translating gives CASSRTEYEYF.

The chain links TRBV19 to TRBJ2-5; TRBD2 agrees at 8 bases. Germline CDR1 LNHDA, CDR2 SQIVND (reference sequence). After removal of 5 bases from V and 2 bases from J, the junction contained 4 bases not matched to a gene. CDR3 length: 14 amino acids. The CDR3 nucleotides read TGTGCCAGTAGTCGGGTAGCGGGACAAGAGACCCAGTACTTC. Protein product: CASSRVAGQETQYF.

V is TRBV19 and J is TRBJ1-5; D is undetermined. CDR1 and CDR2 (germline): LNHDA, SQIVND (reference sequence). The CDR3 length is 12 residues. The V end was cut by 4 bases, the J end by 10 bases, with 11 bases between. The CDR3 bases are TGTGCCAGTAGTACCCCCCTGCTCCCCCAGCATTTT. It encodes CASSTPLLPQHF.

The gene calls are TRBV6-1 and TRBJ1-1; D may be TRBD1 (5 bases). There are 13 residues in the CDR3. Germline CDR1 reads MNHNS; CDR2 reads SASEGT. V shed 9 bases and J shed 1 base, with 12 bases lying between them. CDR3 amino acids: CASGYTGNTEAFF. CDR3 sequence (DNA): TGTGCCAGTGGATACACAGGGAACACTGAAGCTTTCTTT.

J is TRBJ2-5 and V is TRBV5-1; maybe TRBD2 (6 bases). CDR1 is SGHRS and CDR2 is YFSETQ in the germline V gene. CDR3 size: 14 residues. V shed 6 bases and J shed 3 bases, with 15 bases lying between them. Written as DNA, the CDR3 is TGCGCCAGCACTCCGCAGGGACTCGAAGAGACCCAGTACTTC. This encodes CASTPQGLEETQYF.

The chain employs TRBV19 and TRBJ2-1, with 7 bases aligning to TRBD1. Per the germline V gene, CDR1 is LNHDA and CDR2 is SQIVND (reference sequence). V was pared by 0 bases and J by 6 bases, with 2 bases of the junction left unmatched. The CDR3 loop spans 14 amino acids. The CDR3 here is CASSIEGTVNEQFF. The CDR3 nucleotides read TGTGCCAGTAGTATAGAGGGGACAGTCAATGAGCAGTTCTTC.

The rearrangement joins TRBV6-6 to TRBJ2-7; D might be TRBD1 (5 bases). Trimming shortened V by 3 bases and J by 3 bases, and 12 bases separated the two germline ends. Germline-derived CDR1 and CDR2 are MNHNY and SVGAGI (reference sequence). This CDR3 region has 14 residues. The CDR3 is CASSYQGASYEQYF. CDR3 DNA: TGTGCCAGCAGTTATCAGGGTGCAAGCTACGAGCAGTACTTC.

This clone showed up just a few times. CDR3 region: CASSPEGGAYEQYF. The CDR3 DNA follows: TGTGCCAGCTCACCCGAGGGGGGGGCCTACGAGCAGTACTTC. The rearrangement uses TRBV18 and TRBJ2-7; possibly TRBD2 for D (7 bases). The CDR3 totals 14 residues. Trimming shortened V by 3 bases and J by 2 bases, and 11 bases separated the two germline ends. Germline values: CDR1 KGHSH, CDR2 LQKENI.

The V and J genes are TRBV7-9 and TRBJ2-3; the match to TRBD2 covers 8 bases. This CDR3 region has 16 residues. CDR1 SEHNR and CDR2 FQNEAQ come from the germline V gene (reference sequence). Trimming cost V 3 bases and J 3 bases; bases outside gene matches: 8. The DNA for the CDR3 is TGTGCCAGCAGCTTCGATCCGGCTAGCGGGACAGATACGCAGTATTTT. It encodes CASSFDPASGTDTQYF. Full variable domain (remainder filled in from reference TRBV7-9 and TRBJ2-3): DTGVSQNPRHKITKRGQNVTFRCDPISEHNRLYWYRQTLGQGPEFLTYFQNEAQLEKSRLLSDRFSAERPKGSFSTLEIQRTEQGDSAMYLCASSFDPASGTDTQYFGPGTRLTVL.

This clone was observed a handful of times. This chain connects TRBV18 to TRBJ1-6; no clear D. Per germline, CDR1 KGHSH and CDR2 LQKENI. This CDR3 has 13 amino acids. Trimming removed 4 bases at V and 8 bases at J, with 9 bases between. The CDR3 region is CASSLNKDSPLHF. CDR3 nucleotide sequence: TGTGCCAGCTCACTAAACAAGGATTCACCCCTCCACTTT.

This clone was seen a single time. This chain uses TRBV19 with TRBJ1-1; D ambiguous. The CDR3 sequence is 12 residues long. Looked up from germline, CDR1 is LNHDA and CDR2 is SQIVND (reference sequence). For the CDR3, the DNA is TGTGCAGCGGGGTACCGGGGTCCTGAAGCTTTCTTT. Encoded protein: CAAGYRGPEAFF.

The chain combines TRBV5-4 with TRBJ2-1; 7 bases line up with TRBD2. The germline gives CDR1 SGHNT, CDR2 YYREEE (reference sequence). V shed 2 bases and J 9 bases; nucleotides not matched to a gene: 8. The CDR3 totals 14 residues. The CDR3 sequence: CASSFSSTSTEQFF. The CDR3 bases are TGTGCCAGCAGCTTCTCCTCGACTAGCACTGAGCAGTTCTTC.

The chain is built from TRBV29-1 and TRBJ1-2; 7 nucleotides line up with TRBD1. The CDR3 is 12 residues long. V shed 2 bases, J shed 8 bases, and the junction held 5 bases outside the gene matches. Germline CDR1 and CDR2: SQVTM and ANQGSEA. DNA for the CDR3: TGCAGCGTTGAAAAGGGACAGAGGGGCTACACCTTC. Translating gives CSVEKGQRGYTF.

The chain links TRBV27 to TRBJ1-5, with 9 bases matching TRBD1. This CDR3 is 13 amino acids long. Trimming at V came to 8 bases and at J to 3 bases, leaving 2 bases not matched to a gene. Germline-derived CDR1 and CDR2 are MNHEY and SMNVEV (reference sequence). This chain's CDR3 is CASGTGINQPQHF. In nucleotides, the CDR3 is TGTGCCAGCGGGACAGGGATCAATCAGCCCCAGCATTTT.

This sequence joins TRBV13 and TRBJ1-1; D is unresolved. V lost 7 bases, J lost 2 bases, and 17 bases lay in between. This CDR3 contains 15 residues. Germline lookup yields CDR1 PRHDT and CDR2 FYEKMQ (reference sequence). This chain's CDR3 is CASKDRATRNTEAFF. The CDR3 bases are TGTGCCAGCAAGGACCGTGCAACGAGAAACACTGAAGCTTTCTTT. The full variable domain, its missing parts supplied by reference TRBV13 and TRBJ1-1, is AAGVIQSPRHLIKEKRETATLKCYPIPRHDTVYWYQQGPGQDPQFLISFYEKMQSDKGSIPDRFSAQQFSDYHSELNMSSLELGDSALYFCASKDRATRNTEAFFGQGTRLTVV.

The rearrangement joins TRBV7-2 to TRBJ2-3; D may match TRBD1 or TRBD2 (5 bases each). The CDR3 extends over 15 amino acids. V gave up 1 base and J gave up 2 bases, with 10 bases separating them. The germline V gene has CDR1 SGHTA and CDR2 FQGNSA. CDR3 nucleotide sequence: TGTGCCAGCAGCTTAGGCTGGGGGACCACAGATACGCAGTATTTT. This translates into CASSLGWGTTDTQYF.